These T cell receptor beta chains were read from a single sample in a study of T cell responses to AZD1222 COVID-19 vaccine. Libraries were prepared by immunoSEQ multiplex PCR; TCRdb keeps only in-frame clonotypes and omits some of them. Seen here are about 130,000 clones, around 85% observed once, and the top ten hold 6.5% to 8.5%. The specimen was peripheral blood, collected 28 days after the second dose of the MenACWY control vaccine. All receptors derive from an adult who received the MenACWY meningococcal vaccine as a control. The CDR3 runs from the conserved cysteine through the conserved F or W. The D gene is left open where the match is weak. Size is stated for part of the rows, as once, few or many counts, or as a class when the clone is expanded.

abundance | d_gene | j_gene | v_gene | CDR3aa | CDR3nt
- | TRBD1 | TRBJ2-7 | TRBV7-9 | CASRRDRGLNEQYF | TGTGCCAGCCGCCGGGACAGGGGGCTTAACGAGCAGTACTTC
- | - | TRBJ1-3 | TRBV28 | CASSLILGVGGNTIYF | TGTGCCAGCAGTTTAATATTGGGAGTGGGTGGAAACACCATATATTTT
few | - | TRBJ1-3 | TRBV10-3 | CAISENYSGNTIYF | TGTGCCATCAGTGAGAATTACTCTGGAAACACCATATATTTT
- | TRBD1 | TRBJ1-3 | TRBV28 | CASMRTGGRGNTIYF | TGTGCCAGTATGAGGACAGGGGGCAGAGGAAACACCATATATTTT
- | TRBD1 | TRBJ1-1 | TRBV11-3 | CASSLSRWGSGGEGSTEAFF | TGTGCCAGCAGCTTATCGAGGTGGGGATCAGGGGGCGAAGGGAGCACTGAAGCTTTCTTT
- | TRBD2 | TRBJ2-3 | TRBV5-1 | CASSPSSGGAVYTDTQYF | TGCGCCAGCAGCCCCTCTAGCGGGGGGGCTGTATACACAGATACGCAGTATTTT
- | - | TRBJ1-1 | TRBV19 | CASSMRGPRNTEAFF | TGTGCCAGTAGTATGCGGGGGCCACGGAACACTGAAGCTTTCTTT
- | TRBD2 | TRBJ2-5 | TRBV29-1 | CSARGGHETQYF | TGCAGCGCCCGGGGGGGGCACGAGACCCAGTACTTC
- | - | TRBJ1-2 | TRBV14 | CASSRVNYGYTF | TGTGCCAGCAGCCGGGTTAACTATGGCTACACCTTC
- | - | TRBJ1-6 | TRBV19 | CASKEVDNSPLHF | TGTGCCAGCAAGGAGGTAGATAATTCACCCCTCCACTTT
- | TRBD2 | TRBJ2-7 | TRBV3-1/TRBV3-2 | CASSPREGGYEQYF | TGTGCCAGCAGCCCGCGGGAGGGGGGCTACGAGCAGTACTTC
- | TRBD2 | TRBJ2-3 | TRBV5-1 | CASSPGLAGGEADTQYF | TGCGCCAGCAGCCCGGGACTAGCGGGAGGGGAAGCAGATACGCAGTATTTT
- | - | TRBJ2-5 | TRBV14 | CASSQEDTETQYF | TGTGCCAGCAGCCAAGAGGACACAGAGACCCAGTACTTC
- | - | TRBJ2-3 | TRBV6-5 | CASSPRTAPTDTQYF | TGTGCCAGCAGTCCCCGGACTGCGCCCACAGATACGCAGTATTTT
- | - | TRBJ2-7 | TRBV5-4 | CASSIVGGPSYEQYF | TGTGCCAGCAGCATCGTTGGCGGGCCGTCCTACGAGCAGTACTTC
- | - | TRBJ1-2 | TRBV3-1/TRBV3-2 | CASSQDRAGTSDGYTF | TGTGCCAGCAGCCAAGATCGGGCGGGAACTTCTGATGGCTACACCTTC
- | - | TRBJ1-5 | TRBV27 | CASSLFGGGGNQPQHF | TGTGCCAGCAGTTTATTTGGCGGTGGGGGCAATCAGCCCCAGCATTTT
- | - | TRBJ1-5 | TRBV7-2 | CASSLSTPPQHF | TGTGCCAGCAGCTTATCTACCCCGCCCCAGCATTTT
- | - | TRBJ2-1 | TRBV9 | CASSVGQRIDYNEQFF | TGTGCCAGCAGCGTAGGCCAGAGAATCGATTACAATGAGCAGTTCTTC
once | - | TRBJ2-7 | TRBV9 | CASSAGAGTSYEQYF | TGTGCCAGCAGCGCCGGGGCGGGGACTTCCTACGAGCAGTACTTC
once | - | TRBJ2-1 | TRBV6-1 | CASSEGQRDEQFF | TGTGCCAGCAGTGAAGGGCAGAGGGACGAGCAGTTCTTC
once | TRBD1 | TRBJ1-5 | TRBV19 | CASSTGQGRDQPQHF | TGTGCCAGTAGTACGGGACAGGGTAGGGATCAGCCCCAGCATTTT